Listed here are 16 T cell receptor beta chains from one sample, sequenced in a study of OX40 agonist ivuxolimab in advanced cancers. Produced via immunoSEQ multiplex PCR; TCRdb's table is partial and in-frame only. The sample includes approximately 100,000 clones, about 90% seen only once; the top ten take 0.79%. This material consisted of CD4+ or CD8+ T cells sorted from blood, taken in a trial of the OX40 agonist ivuxolimab. The receptors shown here come from an adult with an advanced solid tumor such as melanoma, head and neck, liver or kidney cancer.

J is TRBJ2-7 and V is TRBV18; the match to TRBD1 covers 9 bases. There are 14 residues in the CDR3. Unmatched junction bases numbered 4, after V lost 3 bases and J lost 4 bases. The germline V gene has CDR1 KGHSH and CDR2 LQKENI. The CDR3 spells CASSPGTGFYEQYF. The DNA for the CDR3 is TGTGCCAGCTCACCTGGGACAGGGTTTTACGAGCAGTACTTC. The full variable domain, with the rest looked up from reference TRBV18 and TRBJ2-7, is NAGVMQNPRHLVRRRGQEARLRCSPMKGHSHVYWYRQLPEEGLKFMVYLQKENIIDESGMPKERFSAEFPKEGPSILRIQQVVRGDSAAYFCASSPGTGFYEQYFGPGTRLTVT.

This clone was counted once. The chain is built from TRBV30 and TRBJ2-2; TRBD2 aligns across 7 bases. This CDR3 is built from 22 residues. Trimming took 4 bases from V and 6 from J; bases not matched to a gene: 32. Germline V gives CDR1 GTSNPN, CDR2 SVGIG (reference sequence). CDR3 in amino acids: CAWTGGLQPTSSRAKRPGELFF. The CDR3 DNA reads as TGTGCCTGGACGGGGGGTCTACAGCCGACCTCCTCCCGGGCCAAACGACCCGGGGAGCTGTTTTTT.

This chain uses TRBV18 with TRBJ1-3; a possible D gene is TRBD1 (6 bases). Trimming stripped 3 bases from V and 2 bases from J, with 11 bases between. The germline V gene has CDR1 KGHSH and CDR2 LQKENI. This CDR3 contains 15 residues. CDR3 in DNA: TGTGCCAGCTCACCGGCCGGGACAACTGGAAACACCATATATTTT. This translates into CASSPAGTTGNTIYF.

The rearrangement uses TRBV14 and TRBJ1-6, with 7 bases identical to TRBD1. The CDR3 is made up of 13 amino acids. V lost 8 bases to trimming and J lost 9 bases; unmatched junction nucleotides: 7. Germline loops: CDR1 SGHDN, CDR2 FVKESK. The CDR3, as DNA: TGTGCCAGCGGCTGGGACAGCACTTCACCCCTCCACTTT. Protein sequence: CASGWDSTSPLHF. Combining the CDR3 with reference TRBV14 and TRBJ1-6 gives the whole variable domain EAGVTQFPSHSVIEKGQTVTLRCDPISGHDNLYWYRRVMGKEIKFLLHFVKESKQDESGMPNNRFLAERTGGTYSTLKVQPAELEDSGVYFCASGWDSTSPLHFGNGTRLTVT.

V usage is TRBV14 and J usage is TRBJ2-7, with TRBD1 identical over 11 bases. Germline loops: CDR1 SGHDN, CDR2 FVKESK. The CDR3 has 13 amino acids. V was pared by 4 bases and J by 6 bases, with 2 bases of the junction left unmatched. The CDR3: CASSRGTGGEQYF. The CDR3 nucleotides are TGTGCCAGCAGCCGGGGGACAGGGGGCGAGCAGTACTTC.

The genes are TRBV30 and TRBJ1-5; D ambiguous. CDR1 is GTSNPN and CDR2 is SVGIG in the germline V gene (reference sequence). Trimming took off 2 bases at V and 0 bases at J, with 11 bases between the two ends. This CDR3 is built from 15 residues. The CDR3 DNA reads TGTGCCTGGAGTCCTACCGGCGGTAGCAATCAGCCCCAGCATTTT. Translation: CAWSPTGGSNQPQHF.

This chain connects TRBV7-2 to TRBJ2-7; 7 bases are a match to TRBD1. The CDR3 totals 14 residues. The germline V gene has CDR1 SGHTA and CDR2 FQGNSA. Germline trimming cut 7 bases from V and 2 bases from J; bases unmatched to any gene: 8. The CDR3 region is CASTILQGPYEQYF. In nucleotides, the CDR3 is TGTGCCAGCACCATCTTACAGGGGCCCTACGAGCAGTACTTC. Filled out from reference TRBV7-2 and TRBJ2-7, the complete variable domain reads GAGVSQSPSNKVTEKGKDVELRCDPISGHTALYWYRQSLGQGLEFLIYFQGNSAPDKSGLPSDRFSAERTGGSVSTLTIQRTQQEDSAVYLCASTILQGPYEQYFGPGTRLTVT.

The genes are TRBV19 and TRBJ2-3; 10 nucleotides align to TRBD2. The CDR3 has 16 residues. Germline CDR1 reads LNHDA; CDR2 reads SQIVND (reference sequence). V lost 11 bases and J lost 5; bases outside the gene matches: 16. CDR3 sequence reads: CARQLAGRPWGDTQYF. The CDR3 DNA reads TGTGCCCGCCAACTAGCGGGGCGTCCATGGGGAGATACGCAGTATTTT.

This rearrangement joins TRBV7-2 to TRBJ2-5; D may correspond to TRBD1 or TRBD2 (6 bases each). Germline-derived CDR1 and CDR2 are SGHTA and FQGNSA. This CDR3 region has 15 residues. V was trimmed by 8 bases and J by 0 bases, leaving 16 bases between them. In DNA form, the CDR3 reads TGTGCCAGCCTCGCACAGGGACTTTACCAAGAGACCCAGTACTTC. This gives the protein CASLAQGLYQETQYF.

This clone has a count of ten or more. V usage is TRBV6-1 and J usage is TRBJ2-7, with TRBD1 as a possible D gene (6 bases). This CDR3 spans 13 amino acids. Between the trimmed V and J ends, which lost 3 bases and 4 bases, there was a span of 10 bases. Germline CDR1 reads MNHNS; CDR2 reads SASEGT. The CDR3 region is CASSDTGPYEQYF. Here the CDR3 DNA reads TGTGCCAGCAGTGATACAGGGCCTTACGAGCAGTACTTC.

The chain is built from TRBV6-1 and TRBJ2-2; D possibly corresponds to TRBD1 (6 bases). Per germline, CDR1 MNHNS and CDR2 SASEGT. The length of the CDR3 is 16 residues. Trimming removed 2 bases at V and 6 bases at J, with 16 bases between. CDR3 in DNA: TGTGCCAGCAGTGAACCCGGGCAGGGGCACGCCGGGGAGCTGTTTTTT. This gives the protein CASSEPGQGHAGELFF.

This chain joins TRBV6-6 and TRBJ2-7, with D perhaps TRBD1 or TRBD2 (5 bases each). The CDR3 has 14 amino acids. V lost 5 bases, J lost 4 bases, and 15 bases lay in between. Germline assignment: CDR1 MNHNY and CDR2 SVGAGI (reference sequence). The CDR3 reads CASSPGTRRYEQYF. CDR3 in DNA: TGTGCCAGCAGTCCCGGGACCAGAAGGTACGAGCAGTACTTC.

This clone was seen only a few times. The chain recombines TRBV27 with TRBJ1-3; D is uncertain. This CDR3 is 14 amino acids long. V lost 8 bases and J lost 0, with 11 bases in between. Germline lookup yields CDR1 MNHEY and CDR2 SMNVEV (reference sequence). The CDR3: CASRAVSSGNTIYF. In nucleotides, the CDR3 is TGTGCCAGCCGTGCAGTTAGCTCTGGAAACACCATATATTTT.

The chain has TRBV7-2 and TRBJ1-5; the D is unclear. There are 15 residues in the CDR3. Looked up from germline, CDR1 is SGHTA and CDR2 is FQGNSA. Trimming stripped 4 bases from V and 4 bases from J, with 14 bases between. The CDR3 DNA is TGTGCCAGCAGCTCGTTTTTGGTGGGGAATCAGCCCCAGCATTTT. This codes for CASSSFLVGNQPQHF.

J is TRBJ1-3 and V is TRBV7-2; 10 bases align to TRBD1. This CDR3 has 16 amino acids. Trimming removed 5 bases from V and 3 bases from J; junction bases left unmatched: 7. Germline CDR1 reads SGHTA; CDR2 reads FQGNSA. The CDR3: CASSTTGQGVGNTIYF. As DNA, the CDR3 is TGTGCCAGCAGCACGACAGGACAGGGGGTTGGAAACACCATATATTTT.

Only a few counts were recorded for this clone. The chain joins TRBV11-2 to TRBJ2-1, with 11 bases aligning to TRBD2. Unmatched junction bases numbered 6, after V lost 1 base and J lost 4 bases. The CDR3 totals 17 residues. CDR1 is SGHAT and CDR2 is FQNNGV in the germline V gene. The CDR3 sequence: CASSLGVLAGDYNEQFF. The CDR3 DNA reads as TGTGCCAGCAGCTTAGGGGTACTAGCGGGGGATTACAATGAGCAGTTCTTC.